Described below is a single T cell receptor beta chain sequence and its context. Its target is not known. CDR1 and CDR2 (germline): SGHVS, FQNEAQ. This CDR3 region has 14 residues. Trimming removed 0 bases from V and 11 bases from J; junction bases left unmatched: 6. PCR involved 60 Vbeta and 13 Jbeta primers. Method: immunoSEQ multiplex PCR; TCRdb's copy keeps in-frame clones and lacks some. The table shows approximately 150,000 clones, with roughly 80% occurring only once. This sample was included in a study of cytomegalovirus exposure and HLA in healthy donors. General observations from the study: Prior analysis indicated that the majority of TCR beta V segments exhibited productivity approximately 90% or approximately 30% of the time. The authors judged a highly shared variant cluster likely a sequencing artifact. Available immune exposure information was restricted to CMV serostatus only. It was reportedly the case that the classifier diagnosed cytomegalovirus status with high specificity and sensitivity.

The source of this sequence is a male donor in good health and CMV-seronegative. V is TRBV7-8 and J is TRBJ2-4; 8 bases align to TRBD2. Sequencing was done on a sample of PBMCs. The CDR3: CASSLATLAALQYF. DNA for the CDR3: TGTGCCAGCAGCTTAGCAACACTAGCGGCTCTTCAGTACTTC.